The clone carrying this T cell receptor (beta chain) rates as medium-sized. The sample belongs to a study of T cell changes during pregnancy in multiple sclerosis. Using immunoSEQ multiplex PCR, the repertoire was profiled, and TCRdb retains in-frame clones only, with some absent. Of about 8,000 clones listed, about 90% are singletons. The sample consisted of CD8+ T cells from peripheral blood mononuclear cells, taken in the first trimester of pregnancy. The receptor's source is a female donor in good health, enrolled as a control in a pregnancy study.

CDR3 DNA: TGTGCCAGCATACCCCAGGGTCCTCAGGGAAACACCATATATTTT. Its translation: CASIPQGPQGNTIYF. The chain links TRBV6-4 to TRBJ1-3, with a weak D call TRBD1 (5 bases). CDR1 is MRHNA and CDR2 is SNTAGT in the germline V gene. Trimming pared 7 bases from V and 4 bases from J, leaving 17 bases between. This CDR3 region has 15 residues.